The clone carrying this TCR beta chain was seen repeatedly, ten times or more. The sample comes from a study of molecular identifiers for immune sequencing clone quantification. TCRdb ran MiXCR on the PCR reads and lists one entry per CDR3 protein. This table has tens of thousands of distinct CDR3 sequences, roughly 17% appearing once. Trimming cost V 0 bases and J 4 bases, with 12 bases left between them. The CDR3 totals 15 residues. Germline V gene data show CDR1 as ENHRY and CDR2 as SYGVKD. The sample comprised naive CD8+ T cells from blood, with Jurkat cell RNA spiked in. Described subset: FACS-sorted CD8+CD4-CCR7+CD45RA+ naive T cells. This chain connects TRBV10-3 to TRBJ1-1; perhaps TRBD1 as D (5 bases). The sequence was collected from a human donor in good health. Some libraries in this study had Jurkat cell RNA spiked in. The CDR3 DNA is TGTGCCATCAGTGAGTCGCGGAGGGGTGGCACTGAAGCTTTCTTT. Protein sequence: CAISESRRGGTEAFF.